The present TCR beta chain was sequenced within a study of technical replicates of blood from a few donors. The germline CDR1 and CDR2 sequences are SGDLS and YYNGEE. The CDR3 extends over 14 amino acids. With 0 bases clipped from V and 3 bases from J, the junction kept 2 bases outside the gene matches. Assay: immunoSEQ multiplex PCR; the TCRdb copy retains only in-frame clones and omits some. The sample has roughly 97,000 clones; about 95% are singletons. This clone was seen a handful of times. This chain uses TRBV9 with TRBJ1-1, with 7 bases that match TRBD1. What was sequenced was T cells isolated from PBMCs. This TCR was sampled from a human donor in good health. CDR3 amino acids: CASSVGGTDTEAFF. DNA of the CDR3: TGTGCCAGCAGCGTAGGGGGGACAGACACTGAAGCTTTCTTT. The whole variable domain, filled in from reference TRBV9 and TRBJ1-1, reads DSGVTQTPKHLITATGQRVTLRCSPRSGDLSVYWYQQSLDQGLQFLIQYYNGEERAKGNILERFSAQQFPDLHSELNLSSLELGDSALYFCASSVGGTDTEAFFGQGTRLTVV.